This T cell receptor beta chain originates from a study of human T cells and chemical hapten exposure. Time point in this sample: patch test 2, 6 weeks after DPC sensitization. As to treatment: therapeutic diphenylcyclopropenone sensitization with weekly scalp DPC. In its sample, this clonotype was seen a few times. TCRdb reprocessed the RACE reads via MiXCR and lists one record per CDR3 protein. The table has tens of thousands of distinct CDR3 sequences, 8.5% seen once. The sequence derives from a woman aged 45 to 65 with alopecia areata. Some clones in this sample may be carry-over from other donors' samples. The sequenced sample was whole blood, obtained in connection with sensitization to the hapten diphenylcyclopropenone (DPC).

CDR3 DNA: TGTGCCAGCAACCCTGTCGGGGCCAGTGGGGCAGATACGCAGTATTTT. Its protein is CASNPVGASGADTQYF. The chain couples TRBV21-1 to TRBJ2-3; the table's D call, TRBD1, was not checked against the DNA. TRBV21-1 is recorded as a pseudogene. The CDR3 has 16 amino acids.